The 26 T cell receptor beta chains below were found in one sample sequenced in a study of neurological immune-mediated disorders. TCRdb recomputed calls from the 5' RACE reads with MiXCR, one row per CDR3 protein. In the table there are approximately 89,000 distinct CDR3 sequences, 4.3% of which are singletons. Time point given: longitudinal time-point 3. Sequenced sample: PBMCs. Receptors were obtained from a woman aged 60-75 years with multiple sclerosis.

The chain combines TRBV18 with TRBJ2-5, with 7 positions matching TRBD2. V dropped 2 bases and J dropped 5; count of bases not matched to a gene: 5. The CDR3 covers 14 residues. Germline V gene sequence: CDR1 KGHSH, CDR2 LQKENI. As DNA, the CDR3 is TGTGCCAGCTCACCAGGGAGGGCCCCCGAGACCCAGTACTTC. Its translation: CASSPGRAPETQYF.

This clonotype was seen at least ten times. The chain has TRBV7-9 and TRBJ2-7; TRBD1 is a possible D gene (5 bases). This CDR3 has 12 residues. Germline V gene sequence: CDR1 SEHNR, CDR2 FQNEAQ (reference sequence). The V end lost 7 bases, the J end lost 6 bases, and 13 bases lay between the germline ends. CDR3: CASTPGGAEQYF. The CDR3 DNA is TGTGCCAGCACCCCAGGTGGGGCCGAGCAGTACTTC.

This clonotype was seen ten or more times. The CDR3: CASTDRYGYTF. In DNA form, the CDR3 reads TGCGCCAGCACCGACCGCTATGGCTACACCTTC. V and J are TRBV5-1 and TRBJ1-2, with D hard to call. The CDR3 sequence is 11 residues long. Trimming left V 6 bases short and J 4 bases short, with 7 bases between. Germline-derived CDR1 and CDR2 are SGHRS and YFSETQ.

This clonotype has a count of ten or more. CDR3 loop: CASSESAGLMAGANVLTF. The CDR3 coding sequence is TGTGCCAGCAGTGAATCGGCGGGACTAATGGCTGGGGCCAACGTCCTGACTTTC. V usage is TRBV25-1 and J usage is TRBJ2-6; 7 bases line up with TRBD2. The CDR3 contains 18 residues. Germline V gene data show CDR1 as MGHDK and CDR2 as SYGVNS. The J segment lost 2 bases and the V segment lost 1 base, leaving 8 bases of the junction unmatched.

In its sample, this clonotype was seen many times. The chain joins TRBV20-1 to TRBJ1-5; weak D call: TRBD1 (5 bases). V gave up 4 bases and J gave up 9 bases, with 13 bases separating them. Germline CDR1 and CDR2: DFQATT and SNEGSKA (reference sequence). The CDR3 runs 12 residues. CDR3 in DNA: TGCAGTGCTAAGGGACGAGGTTTGCCCCAGCATTTT. It codes for CSAKGRGLPQHF.

This clonotype was counted many times. The rearrangement joins TRBV4-1 to TRBJ2-7, with D unclear. The V end was cut by 2 bases, the J end by 1 base, with 12 bases between. Germline CDR1 MGHRA, CDR2 YSYEKL. The CDR3 is 15 residues long. Written as DNA, the CDR3 is TGCGCCAGCAGCCAACCGGGTTCCCTTTCCTACGAGCAGTACTTC. This translates into CASSQPGSLSYEQYF.

This clonotype came up many times. The chain has TRBV6-5 and TRBJ1-3; the D gene is possibly TRBD1 (6 bases). CDR3 size: 11 residues. CDR1 is MNHEY and CDR2 is SVGAGI in the germline V gene. The V end lost 5 bases, the J end lost 7 bases, and 6 bases lay between the germline ends. CDR3: CASSTGNTIYF. CDR3 nucleotide sequence: TGTGCCAGCAGTACAGGGAACACCATATATTTT.

Ten or more counts support this clonotype. V is TRBV5-1 and J is TRBJ2-2; D unresolved. The CDR3 covers 16 residues. V was pared by 9 bases and J by 5 bases, with 23 bases between. CDR1 is SGHRS, CDR2 YFSETQ, per germline. The CDR3 DNA follows: TGCGCCACCCGGCACGAGGTTGTTTCCTGGACCGGGGAGCTGTTTTTT. Translated: CATRHEVVSWTGELFF.

This clonotype showed up many times. CDR3 nucleotides: TGCAGCGCCGACCCCGGGGGCCGGGAGACCCAGTACTTC. Amino acid sequence: CSADPGGRETQYF. The J gene is TRBJ2-5, the V gene TRBV29-1; D tentatively reads TRBD1 or TRBD2 (6 bases each). CDR3 length equals 13 residues. Trimming stripped 7 bases from V and 5 bases from J, with 17 bases between. Germline loops: CDR1 SQVTM, CDR2 ANQGSEA.

This clonotype has a count of ten or more. This chain connects TRBV4-1 to TRBJ2-2, with D possibly being TRBD2 (5 bases). Germline-derived CDR1 and CDR2 are MGHRA and YSYEKL. The V end lost 0 bases, the J end lost 6 bases, and 8 bases lay between the germline ends. This CDR3 is 14 amino acids long. The CDR3 region has the DNA TGCGCCAGCAGCCAAGAGCGGGTACCCGGGGAGCTGTTTTTT. Its protein is CASSQERVPGELFF.

In this sample, this clonotype turned up many times. CDR3 in DNA: TGCAGTGCTGAACCTGGGACTAGCGGGGGCCTCGATACGCAGTATTTT. Translated: CSAEPGTSGGLDTQYF. This rearrangement joins TRBV20-1 to TRBJ2-3; 14 bases agree with TRBD2. V was clipped by 5 bases and J by 6 bases; unmatched bases: 10. The CDR3 runs to 16 residues. The germline V gene has CDR1 DFQATT and CDR2 SNEGSKA (reference sequence).

This clonotype was detected a few times. The chain combines TRBV10-2 with TRBJ1-1; D is undetermined. There are 13 residues in the CDR3. CDR1 is WSHSY and CDR2 is SAAADI in the germline V gene. V lost 4 bases and J lost 1, with 7 bases in between. DNA of the CDR3: TGCGCCAGCAGTGGCGGGCAGAACACTGAAGCTTTCTTT. Residues: CASSGGQNTEAFF.

This clonotype was detected ten times or more. The chain couples TRBV4-1 to TRBJ1-4; the match to TRBD1 covers 7 bases. CDR1 is MGHRA and CDR2 is YSYEKL in the germline V gene. J was trimmed by 8 bases and V by 5 bases; bases with no gene match: 17. The CDR3 contains 17 residues. The CDR3 DNA is TGCGCCAGCAGCTCCGCCCCACCGACAGGGCGTTGGGAAAAACTGTTTTTT. This codes for CASSSAPPTGRWEKLFF.

The chain couples TRBV10-1 to TRBJ2-1; D may be TRBD1 (6 bases). The CDR3 runs to 14 residues. Germline assignment: CDR1 WNHNN and CDR2 SYGVQD (reference sequence). V was clipped by 6 bases and J by 10 bases, with 19 bases between them. CDR3 protein: CASRASGEGGEQFF. The CDR3 DNA is TGCGCCAGCAGAGCCTCTGGGGAAGGGGGAGAGCAGTTCTTC.

This clonotype occurred many times. In DNA form, the CDR3 reads TGCAGCGTCGGCACCGCAGGGGGACGGGTTACCGAGCAGTACTTC. Its translation: CSVGTAGGRVTEQYF. The chain combines TRBV29-1 with TRBJ2-7; 7 bases match TRBD1. The CDR3 is 15 residues long. Looked up from germline, CDR1 is SQVTM and CDR2 is ANQGSEA. With V trimmed by 6 bases and J by 6 bases, 17 bases remained unmatched.

This clonotype occurred many times. V gene TRBV27 combines with J gene TRBJ1-5; maybe TRBD1 (6 bases). This CDR3 is 15 amino acids long. Deletions cut 2 bases from V and 6 bases from J, with 14 bases between. Germline-derived CDR1 and CDR2 are MNHEY and SMNVEV (reference sequence). This chain's CDR3 is CASSLRQDGGQPQHF. The CDR3, as DNA: TGTGCCAGCAGTTTACGACAGGATGGTGGTCAGCCCCAGCATTTT.

This clonotype was recorded many times. The chain uses TRBV20-1 and TRBJ1-5; D unclear. Germline V gene lookup returns CDR1 DFQATT and CDR2 SNEGSKA (reference sequence). The CDR3 contains 17 residues. Trimming left V 2 bases short and J 6 bases short, with 23 bases between. The CDR3 region has the DNA TGCAGTGCTAGATCCAGTGGCAGTTCGGCCGTCGCTCAGCCCCAGCATTTT. It codes for CSARSSGSSAVAQPQHF.

This clonotype was counted at least ten times. V and J are TRBV12-3 or TRBV12-4 and TRBJ2-2; unclear D gene. Trimming stripped 3 bases from V and 0 bases from J, with 5 bases between. The CDR3 spans 14 residues. CDR3 in amino acids: CASSFSANTGELFF. CDR3 DNA sequence: TGTGCCAGCAGTTTCTCAGCGAACACCGGGGAGCTGTTTTTT.

V usage is TRBV7-2 and J usage is TRBJ1-2; no definite D call. The CDR3 covers 16 residues. With 0 bases removed from V and 4 bases from J, the gap between germline ends came to 15 bases. Germline loops: CDR1 SGHTA, CDR2 FQGNSA. CDR3 loop: CASSLASVKIAYGYTF. The CDR3 DNA is TGTGCCAGCAGCTTAGCCTCTGTAAAAATCGCCTATGGCTACACCTTC.

In its sample, this clonotype was seen many times. V and J are TRBV20-1 and TRBJ2-5; 9 nucleotides agree with TRBD1. The CDR3 extends over 14 amino acids. The germline V gene encodes CDR1 DFQATT and CDR2 SNEGSKA (reference sequence). V shed 6 bases and J 3 bases; nucleotides not matched to a gene: 8. For the CDR3, the DNA is TGCAGTGCAGGACAGGGGAGAGGCAAAGAGACCCAGTACTTC. Its protein product is CSAGQGRGKETQYF.

The J gene is TRBJ2-1, the V gene TRBV14; no definite D call. From germline, CDR1 is SGHDN and CDR2 FVKESK. This CDR3 region has 13 residues. The ends were cut back, 0 bases at V and 2 bases at J, with 2 bases in the middle. In DNA form, the CDR3 reads TGTGCCAGCAGCCAAGACACCTACAATGAGCAGTTCTTC. Encoded protein: CASSQDTYNEQFF. Using reference TRBV14 and TRBJ2-1 for the parts outside the CDR3, the full variable domain is EAGVTQFPSHSVIEKGQTVTLRCDPISGHDNLYWYRRVMGKEIKFLLHFVKESKQDESGMPNNRFLAERTGGTYSTLKVQPAELEDSGVYFCASSQDTYNEQFFGPGTRLTVL.

This clonotype was counted at least ten times. This chain links TRBV6-5 with TRBJ1-5; D perhaps matches TRBD1 (5 bases). The CDR3 has 14 residues. From germline, CDR1 is MNHEY and CDR2 SVGAGI. Trimming left V 5 bases short and J 5 bases short, with 13 bases between. The CDR3 nucleotides read TGTGCCAGCAGTACAACCGGGACCTATCAGCCCCAGCATTTT. It encodes CASSTTGTYQPQHF.

This clonotype was detected ten times or more. The rearrangement uses TRBV3-1 and TRBJ1-2, with 11 positions matching TRBD1. The CDR3 extends over 14 amino acids. V dropped 6 bases and J dropped 2; count of bases not matched to a gene: 2. The germline gives CDR1 LGHDT, CDR2 YNNKEL (reference sequence). In DNA, the CDR3 is TGTGCCAGCAGTCGGACAGGGGGCAACTATGGCTACACCTTC. Its translation is CASSRTGGNYGYTF.

This clonotype was seen at least ten times. The gene calls are TRBV2 and TRBJ2-7; D may be TRBD1 (6 bases). The V and J ends lost 11 bases and 1 base respectively, with 21 bases between them. The CDR3 has 15 residues. CDR1 and CDR2 (germline): SNHLY, FYNNEI. CDR3 protein: CASLMGALQSYEQYF. In DNA, the CDR3 is TGTGCCTCCCTCATGGGGGCCTTACAATCCTACGAGCAGTACTTC. Variable domain in full (rest from reference TRBV2 and TRBJ2-7): EPEVTQTPSHQVTQMGQEVILRCVPISNHLYFYWYRQILGQKVEFLVSFYNNEISEKSEIFDDQFSVERPDGSNFTLKIRSTKLEDSAMYFCASLMGALQSYEQYFGPGTRLTVT.

Comment on this clonotype: A clone one base away is much larger, so this may be a read error. V is TRBV29-1 and J is TRBJ2-2; D is tentatively TRBD1 or TRBD2 (5 bases each). This CDR3 has 13 residues. CDR1 and CDR2 (germline): SQVTM, ANQGSEA. V lost 1 base, J lost 9 bases, and 12 bases lay in between. Written as DNA, the CDR3 is TGCAGCGTTGAAGGGCCGAGGGGCTGGGAGCTGTTTTTT. Its protein is CSVEGPRGWELFF.

The sample holds many counts of this clonotype. The rearrangement uses TRBV7-8 and TRBJ1-5, with a tentative D call TRBD1 (5 bases). The CDR3 has 14 amino acids. V was pared by 5 bases and J by 3 bases, with 11 bases between. Germline V gives CDR1 SGHVS, CDR2 FQNEAQ. CDR3 protein: CASSAREANQPQHF. The CDR3 nucleotides are TGTGCCAGCAGCGCCAGGGAGGCCAATCAGCCCCAGCATTTT.